This T cell receptor (beta chain) was captured by sequencing in a study of blood T cell repertoires in COVID-19. Only in-frame clones appear in the TCRdb table, and some are missing; sequencing was by immunoSEQ multiplex PCR. The sample lists around 280,000 clones, 87% occurring once. Germline-derived CDR1 and CDR2 are LNHDA and SQIVND (reference sequence). V shed 7 bases and J shed 3 bases, with 15 bases lying between them. This CDR3 has 14 amino acids. The sequenced sample consisted of PBMCs or T cells enriched from blood (not recorded which). The TCR was taken from a middle-aged woman who had recovered from COVID-19. The chain links TRBV19 to TRBJ1-1, with a tentative D call TRBD1 (6 bases). The CDR3 DNA follows: TGTGCCAGTACCCGACAGGTGGGGCACACTGAAGCTTTCTTT. Encoded protein: CASTRQVGHTEAFF.